This entry concerns a single TCR beta chain. What it recognizes is unknown. Clones were read by immunoSEQ multiplex PCR, and TCRdb kept only the in-frame ones, dropping some. The data show 9,000 to 10,000 clones, about 76% seen once. PRAID featured immunodeficiency plus autoinflammation. This record comes from a study of stem cell transplantation in POMP-related autoinflammatory disease. Study results and caveats: In PRAID patients, the number of distinct TRB V-J gene pairings was restricted. PRAID patients trended toward lower TRB diversity and higher clonality in all analyzed T-cell subsets.

The CDR3 totals 13 residues. The germline CDR1 and CDR2 sequences are MNHEY and SVGAGI. The V and J ends lost 11 bases and 6 bases, in that order; junction bases with no gene match: 8. The source of this sequence is a human patient with POMP-related autoinflammation and immune dysregulation (PRAID). The graft donor may have given rise to some T cells. This specimen was CD4+ T cells from PBMCs, taken after stem cell transplantation. The chain recombines TRBV6-5 with TRBJ1-4; 8 bases align to TRBD1. CDR3 residues: CAARGLDDEKLFF. CDR3 nucleotide sequence: TGTGCCGCCAGGGGGCTAGATGATGAAAAACTGTTTTTT.